These 28 T cell receptor beta chains were all obtained from the same sample, sequenced in a study of STAT5B mutations in CD4+ large granular lymphocyte leukemia. Libraries were prepared by immunoSEQ multiplex PCR; TCRdb keeps only in-frame clonotypes and omits some of them. Here the sample spans just over 40,000 clones, 75% to 85% being singletons. Material for sequencing was CD4+ T cells from blood buffy coats. The origin of the receptors is a human donor in good health.

The chain links TRBV7-9 to TRBJ2-3; 9 bases agree with TRBD2. Germline CDR1 reads SEHNR; CDR2 reads FQNEAQ (reference sequence). The CDR3 covers 17 residues. V dropped 5 bases and J dropped 2; count of bases not matched to a gene: 11. The CDR3 DNA is TGTGCCAGCAGCCCGGTGTCGCTAGCGGGGATCACAGATACGCAGTATTTT. Its protein product is CASSPVSLAGITDTQYF.

Note on this clone: Mismatch with germline at one junction end may stem from a read error. This sequence joins TRBV7-8 and TRBJ2-1; TRBD1 matches at 10 bases. Germline V gene lookup returns CDR1 SGHVS and CDR2 FQNEAQ. The CDR3 is 14 residues long. In DNA, the CDR3 is TGTGCCAGCAGCTGGGACAGGGGAGGAACTAGTGGCGTCTTC. Translating it yields CASSWDRGGTSGVF.

The V call is TRBV5-1, the J call TRBJ1-1; D is uncertain. The V and J ends lost 0 bases and 3 bases respectively, with 6 bases between them. The CDR3 sequence is 13 residues long. Germline V gene sequence: CDR1 SGHRS, CDR2 YFSETQ. The CDR3: CASSLAGYTEAFF. In DNA form, the CDR3 reads TGCGCCAGCAGCTTGGCAGGATACACTGAAGCTTTCTTT.

V usage is TRBV5-4 and J usage is TRBJ1-1; 11 bases fit TRBD1. CDR3 length: 16 residues. The ends lost 4 bases at V and 0 bases at J; junction bases unmatched: 5. Germline CDR1 and CDR2: SGHNT and YYREEE (reference sequence). The CDR3: CASSQGQGALNTEAFF. CDR3 DNA: TGTGCCAGCAGCCAAGGACAGGGGGCGTTGAACACTGAAGCTTTCTTT. Based on the CDR3 plus reference TRBV5-4 and TRBJ1-1, the full variable domain is ETGVTQSPTHLIKTRGQQVTLRCSSQSGHNTVSWYQQALGQGPQFIFQYYREEENGRGNFPPRFSGLQFPNYSSELNVNALELDDSALYLCASSQGQGALNTEAFFGQGTRLTVV.

This clone appeared a few times. The chain links TRBV2 to TRBJ2-1; TRBD1 agrees at 8 bases. The CDR3 contains 15 residues. Germline assignment: CDR1 SNHLY and CDR2 FYNNEI. V was pared by 4 bases and J by 6 bases, with 8 bases of the junction left unmatched. CDR3 nucleotide sequence: TGTGCCAGCAGTGGCAGCCCCACAGGGGGCAATGAGCAGTTCTTC. This encodes CASSGSPTGGNEQFF.

The rearrangement joins TRBV19 to TRBJ2-3, with 9 bases fitting TRBD2. Germline loops: CDR1 LNHDA, CDR2 SQIVND (reference sequence). J gave up 3 bases and V 4 bases, and 5 bases lay outside the gene matches. The length of the CDR3 is 15 residues. The CDR3 region is CASSTLAGGTDTQYF. CDR3 coding DNA: TGTGCCAGTAGTACACTAGCGGGTGGGACAGATACGCAGTATTTT.

The rearrangement joins TRBV5-6 to TRBJ1-2; no definite D call. Germline CDR1 reads SGHDT; CDR2 reads YYEEEE. The CDR3 has 13 amino acids. V dropped 1 base and J dropped 8 bases, with 12 bases sitting between them. The CDR3 DNA reads TGTGCCAGCAGCTTGCTCCAGGCTGGCGGCTACACCTTC. This gives the protein CASSLLQAGGYTF. The entire variable domain, with the rest obtained from reference TRBV5-6 and TRBJ1-2, is as follows: DAGVTQSPTHLIKTRGQQVTLRCSPKSGHDTVSWYQQALGQGPQFIFQYYEEEERQRGNFPDRFSGHQFPNYSSELNVNALLLGDSALYLCASSLLQAGGYTFGSGTRLTVV.

The CDR3 protein is CASSQTSGKETQYF. In DNA, the CDR3 is TGTGCCAGCAGCCAAACTAGCGGAAAAGAGACCCAGTACTTC. The chain uses TRBV6-5 and TRBJ2-5, with 8 bases fitting TRBD2. The germline gives CDR1 MNHEY, CDR2 SVGAGI. The CDR3 loop spans 14 amino acids. Trimming took 6 bases from V and 3 from J; bases not matched to a gene: 6.

The sample holds a few counts of this clone. Relative to the germline gene, one junction end is altered; a read error may explain this. The J gene is TRBJ1-1, the V gene TRBV30; 7 nucleotides agree with TRBD1. CDR3 length equals 16 residues. Looked up from germline, CDR1 is GTSNPN and CDR2 is SVGIG (reference sequence). The CDR3 bases are TGTGCCTGGAGTGCCTCGCCCTGGACAGGCGTATCTGACGCTTTCTTT. Its translation is CAWSASPWTGVSDAFF.

Only one count was recorded for this clone. J is TRBJ2-5 and V is TRBV5-1, with 7 nucleotides matching TRBD1. V shed 4 bases, J shed 5 bases, and the junction held 8 bases outside the gene matches. There are 14 residues in the CDR3. Germline V gene data show CDR1 as SGHRS and CDR2 as YFSETQ. CDR3 bases: TGCGCCAGCAGCGTAGGGGGCGCAGGGGAGACCCAGTACTTC. Translating gives CASSVGGAGETQYF.

This chain links TRBV2 with TRBJ1-2, with 9 bases aligning to TRBD1. The CDR3 has 14 amino acids. In germline, CDR1 is SNHLY, CDR2 FYNNEI. The junction had 8 bases not matched to a gene; V was cut back by 4 bases and J by 8 bases. CDR3 residues: CASSVSGTGLGYTF. DNA for the CDR3: TGTGCCAGCAGTGTATCCGGGACAGGGCTCGGCTACACCTTC.

The chain couples TRBV29-1 to TRBJ2-1; D remains unclear. Trimming left V 7 bases short and J 7 bases short, with 8 bases between. The CDR3 spans 10 residues. The germline V gene has CDR1 SQVTM and CDR2 ANQGSEA. The DNA for the CDR3 is TGCAGCGCCGGCGTTAATGAGCAGTTCTTC. Protein product: CSAGVNEQFF.

This chain links TRBV5-4 with TRBJ2-3, with TRBD1 matching 8 bases. This CDR3 has 15 amino acids. The V gene end was trimmed by 3 bases and the J gene end by 2 bases; junction bases not matched to a gene: 5. Germline assignment: CDR1 SGHNT and CDR2 YYREEE (reference sequence). CDR3 coding DNA: TGTGCCAGCAGCTCATGGGACAGGTCCACAGATACGCAGTATTTT. This codes for CASSSWDRSTDTQYF.

The CDR3 here is CASSFPLETQYF. In nucleotides, the CDR3 is TGTGCCAGCAGCTTTCCCTTGGAGACCCAGTACTTC. J is TRBJ2-5 and V is TRBV7-9; D not certain. V dropped 3 bases and J dropped 5 bases, with 7 bases sitting between them. The CDR3 sequence is 12 residues long. Germline V gene lookup returns CDR1 SEHNR and CDR2 FQNEAQ (reference sequence). Using reference TRBV7-9 and TRBJ2-5 for the parts outside the CDR3, the full variable domain is DTGVSQNPRHKITKRGQNVTFRCDPISEHNRLYWYRQTLGQGPEFLTYFQNEAQLEKSRLLSDRFSAERPKGSFSTLEIQRTEQGDSAMYLCASSFPLETQYFGPGTRLLVL.

The chain couples TRBV30 to TRBJ2-7; possible D gene TRBD2, 7 bases. The CDR3 consists of 15 residues. V was pared by 1 base and J by 3 bases, with 16 bases between. Germline lookup yields CDR1 GTSNPN and CDR2 SVGIG (reference sequence). CDR3 sequence (DNA): TGTGCCTGGAGTGGGGATGGGGGAGGGGGCTACGAGCAGTACTTC. Amino acid sequence: CAWSGDGGGGYEQYF.

This clone is a singleton in its sample. The V call is TRBV28, the J call TRBJ2-5; TRBD1 might be the D (6 bases). CDR3 size: 15 residues. CDR1 and CDR2 (germline): MDHEN, SYDVKM. Trimming took off 6 bases at V and 1 base at J, with 15 bases between the two ends. The CDR3 loop is CASSLTPTGQETQYF. DNA of the CDR3: TGTGCCAGCAGCTTAACCCCGACAGGCCAAGAGACCCAGTACTTC.

The J gene is TRBJ1-2, the V gene TRBV5-4, with D perhaps matching TRBD1 (6 bases). The CDR3 is made up of 14 amino acids. Germline V gene sequence: CDR1 SGHNT, CDR2 YYREEE (reference sequence). Deletions cut 5 bases from V and 4 bases from J, with 15 bases between. CDR3 DNA sequence: TGTGCCAGCAGAGCCCCCACAGGGTTCTATGGCTACACCTTC. Translating it yields CASRAPTGFYGYTF.

The chain links TRBV5-8 to TRBJ2-5; maybe TRBD1 (6 bases). Trimming took 7 bases from V and 5 from J, leaving 15 bases between them. The germline CDR1 and CDR2 sequences are SGHTS and YDEGEE. The CDR3 sequence is 13 residues long. This CDR3 is CASGGLQGETQYF. The DNA for the CDR3 is TGTGCCAGCGGCGGGCTTCAGGGGGAGACCCAGTACTTC.

The J gene is TRBJ1-5, the V gene TRBV6-1, with TRBD1 matching over 7 bases. Germline CDR1 and CDR2: MNHNS and SASEGT. The V segment lost 3 bases and the J segment 3 bases; nucleotides outside the gene matches: 8. The CDR3 sequence is 16 residues long. The chain's CDR3 is CASSEIKGQANQPQHF. The CDR3 DNA follows: TGTGCCAGCAGTGAGATTAAAGGACAGGCCAATCAGCCCCAGCATTTT.

The chain joins TRBV29-1 to TRBJ2-3; 7 bases line up with TRBD1. Per the germline V gene, CDR1 is SQVTM and CDR2 is ANQGSEA. The CDR3 is 16 amino acids. Germline trimming cut 7 bases from V and 3 bases from J; bases unmatched to any gene: 16. CDR3 in DNA: TGCAGCGCCCAAACCGGTCAAAACAGGGGAACAGATACGCAGTATTTT. This gives the protein CSAQTGQNRGTDTQYF.

This chain uses TRBV30 with TRBJ2-2; D remains ambiguous. Germline V CDR1 and CDR2: GTSNPN, SVGIG (reference sequence). V was cut by 2 bases and J by 6 bases, with 7 bases left in between. The CDR3 has 12 amino acids. CDR3 protein: CAWSLLAGELFF. In DNA, the CDR3 is TGTGCCTGGAGTCTCCTGGCCGGGGAGCTGTTTTTT.

This clone was recorded only once. This chain links TRBV25-1 with TRBJ2-1; D is perhaps TRBD2 (6 bases). This CDR3 is 14 amino acids long. Trimming removed 3 bases from V and 9 bases from J, with 15 bases in between. Germline CDR1 and CDR2: MGHDK and SYGVNS. The CDR3 sequence is CASSDGTPTGEQFF. CDR3 sequence (DNA): TGTGCCAGCAGTGACGGGACTCCCACCGGTGAGCAGTTCTTC.

The chain links TRBV5-1 to TRBJ1-4; no clear D. The V end was cut by 4 bases, the J end by 0 bases, with 13 bases between. CDR1 SGHRS and CDR2 YFSETQ come from the germline V gene. The CDR3 extends over 16 amino acids. CDR3 bases: TGCGCCAGCAGCCGGAAGGAGCTTGCAACTAATGAAAAACTGTTTTTT. Encoded protein: CASSRKELATNEKLFF.

The V call is TRBV30, the J call TRBJ2-3, with 7 bases identical to TRBD2. CDR1 is GTSNPN and CDR2 is SVGIG in the germline V gene (reference sequence). CDR3 length: 20 amino acids. The ends lost 0 bases at V and 0 bases at J; junction bases unmatched: 18. CDR3 bases: TGTGCCTGGAGTGTACTTTGGGGGAGGGCCTCAACTACTAGCACAGATACGCAGTATTTT. Encoded protein: CAWSVLWGRASTTSTDTQYF.

The V call is TRBV21-1, the J call TRBJ1-5. TRBV21-1 is shown as a pseudogene. The CDR3 covers 16 residues. The CDR3 DNA reads as TGTGCCATCACGAGGGGTACACGGGGGGGTCCGCAGCCCCAGCATTTT. Translating gives CAITRGTRGGPQPQHF.

The table lists this clone with a count of one. The same CDR3 is also encoded by other DNA sequences in this sample. The V call is TRBV5-1, the J call TRBJ2-1; D possibly corresponds to TRBD1 (8 bases). The CDR3 consists of 13 residues. V was clipped by 0 bases and J by 11 bases, with 12 bases between them. Germline V gene data show CDR1 as SGHRS and CDR2 as YFSETQ. CDR3 DNA: TGCGCCAGCAGCTTGGAACAGGGGGGGCAGCAGTTCTTC. Amino acids: CASSLEQGGQQFF.

The chain couples TRBV6-1 to TRBJ2-7; D might be TRBD2 (5 bases). Trimming stripped 3 bases from V and 0 bases from J, with 12 bases between. The CDR3 is 15 residues long. Per the germline V gene, CDR1 is MNHNS and CDR2 is SASEGT. The CDR3: CASSDFARGSYEQYF. The CDR3 region has the DNA TGTGCCAGCAGTGATTTTGCCCGGGGCTCCTACGAGCAGTACTTC.

The chain carries TRBV11-1 and TRBJ2-7; 7 bases are a match to TRBD2. Germline V gene data show CDR1 as SGHAT and CDR2 as FQDESV (reference sequence). CDR3 length equals 13 residues. Trimming took 3 bases from V and 4 from J; bases not matched to a gene: 3. CDR3 bases: TGTGCCAGCAGCTTTCTAGCGGAGTACGAGCAGTACTTC. Translating it yields CASSFLAEYEQYF.